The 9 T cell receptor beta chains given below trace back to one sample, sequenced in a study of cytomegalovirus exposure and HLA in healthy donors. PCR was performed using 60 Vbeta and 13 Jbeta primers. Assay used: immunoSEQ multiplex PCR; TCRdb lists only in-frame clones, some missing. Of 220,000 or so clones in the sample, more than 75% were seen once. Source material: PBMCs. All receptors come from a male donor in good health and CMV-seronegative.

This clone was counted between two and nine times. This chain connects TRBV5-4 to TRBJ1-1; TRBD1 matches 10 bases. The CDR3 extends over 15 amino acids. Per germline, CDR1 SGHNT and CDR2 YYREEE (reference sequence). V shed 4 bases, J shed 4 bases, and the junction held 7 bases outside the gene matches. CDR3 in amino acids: CASSPGQGKGTEAFF. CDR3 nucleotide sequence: TGTGCCAGCAGCCCGGGACAGGGGAAGGGCACTGAAGCTTTCTTT.

The CDR3 DNA is TGCGCCAGCAACAAAGGCGGGACTGAGACCGGGGAGCTGTTTTTT. This encodes CASNKGGTETGELFF. The chain joins TRBV5-1 to TRBJ2-2; a weak D match, TRBD2 (6 bases). The CDR3 has 15 amino acids. Germline values: CDR1 SGHRS, CDR2 YFSETQ. The V end was cut by 6 bases, the J end by 5 bases, with 17 bases between. Full variable domain (outside the CDR3, taken from reference TRBV5-1 and TRBJ2-2): KAGVTQTPRYLIKTRGQQVTLSCSPISGHRSVSWYQQTPGQGLQFLFEYFSETQRNKGNFPGRFSGRQFSNSRSEMNVSTLELGDSALYLCASNKGGTETGELFFGEGSRLTVL.

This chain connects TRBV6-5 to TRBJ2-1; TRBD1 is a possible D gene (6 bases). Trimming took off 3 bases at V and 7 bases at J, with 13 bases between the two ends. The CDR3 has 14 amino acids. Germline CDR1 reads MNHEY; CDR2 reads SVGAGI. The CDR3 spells CASSYWQGSNEQFF. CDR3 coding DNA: TGTGCCAGCAGTTATTGGCAGGGGAGTAATGAGCAGTTCTTC.

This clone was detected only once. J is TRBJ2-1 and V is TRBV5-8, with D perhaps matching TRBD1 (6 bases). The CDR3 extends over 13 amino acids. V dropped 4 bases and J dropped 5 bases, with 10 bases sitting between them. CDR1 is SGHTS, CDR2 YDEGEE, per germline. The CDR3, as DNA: TGTGCCAGCAGCATGGACAGTGACAATGAGCAGTTCTTC. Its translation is CASSMDSDNEQFF. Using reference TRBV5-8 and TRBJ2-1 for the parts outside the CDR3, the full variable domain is EAGVTQSPTHLIKTRGQQATLRCSPISGHTSVYWYQQALGLGLQFLLWYDEGEERNRGNFPPRFSGRQFPNYSSELNVNALELEDSALYLCASSMDSDNEQFFGPGTRLTVL.

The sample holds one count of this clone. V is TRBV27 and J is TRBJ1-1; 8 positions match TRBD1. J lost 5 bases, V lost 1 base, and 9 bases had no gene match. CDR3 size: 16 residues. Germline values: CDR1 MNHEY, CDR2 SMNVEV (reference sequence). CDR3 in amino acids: CASSLYAGQGWTEAFF. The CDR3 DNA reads TGTGCCAGCAGTTTATACGCCGGACAGGGCTGGACTGAAGCTTTCTTT.

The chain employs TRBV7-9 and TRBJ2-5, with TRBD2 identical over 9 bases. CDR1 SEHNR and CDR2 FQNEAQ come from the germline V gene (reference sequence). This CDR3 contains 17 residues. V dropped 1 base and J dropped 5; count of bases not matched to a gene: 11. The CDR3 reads CASSLVAGGPFVETQYF. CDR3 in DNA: TGTGCCAGCAGCTTAGTGGCGGGAGGGCCGTTTGTGGAGACCCAGTACTTC.

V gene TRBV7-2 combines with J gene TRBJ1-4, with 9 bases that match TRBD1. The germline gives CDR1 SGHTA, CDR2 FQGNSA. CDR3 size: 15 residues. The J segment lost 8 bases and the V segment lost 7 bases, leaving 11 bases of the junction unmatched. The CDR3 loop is CASTRQGGAGEKLFF. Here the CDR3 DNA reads TGTGCCAGCACTAGACAGGGGGGGGCGGGAGAAAAACTGTTTTTT.

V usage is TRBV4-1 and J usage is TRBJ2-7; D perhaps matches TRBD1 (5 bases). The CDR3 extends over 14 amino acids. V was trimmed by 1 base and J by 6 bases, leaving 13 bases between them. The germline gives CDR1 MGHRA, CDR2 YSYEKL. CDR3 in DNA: TGCGCCAGCAGCCAAGGAAAAGGGGCTGGCGAGCAGTACTTC. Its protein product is CASSQGKGAGEQYF.

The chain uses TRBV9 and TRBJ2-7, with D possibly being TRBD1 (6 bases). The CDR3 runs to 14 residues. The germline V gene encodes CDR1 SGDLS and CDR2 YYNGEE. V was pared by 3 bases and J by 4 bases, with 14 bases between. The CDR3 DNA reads TGTGCCAGCAGCGAGGGTGGTCAGGGGTACGAGCAGTACTTC. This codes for CASSEGGQGYEQYF.